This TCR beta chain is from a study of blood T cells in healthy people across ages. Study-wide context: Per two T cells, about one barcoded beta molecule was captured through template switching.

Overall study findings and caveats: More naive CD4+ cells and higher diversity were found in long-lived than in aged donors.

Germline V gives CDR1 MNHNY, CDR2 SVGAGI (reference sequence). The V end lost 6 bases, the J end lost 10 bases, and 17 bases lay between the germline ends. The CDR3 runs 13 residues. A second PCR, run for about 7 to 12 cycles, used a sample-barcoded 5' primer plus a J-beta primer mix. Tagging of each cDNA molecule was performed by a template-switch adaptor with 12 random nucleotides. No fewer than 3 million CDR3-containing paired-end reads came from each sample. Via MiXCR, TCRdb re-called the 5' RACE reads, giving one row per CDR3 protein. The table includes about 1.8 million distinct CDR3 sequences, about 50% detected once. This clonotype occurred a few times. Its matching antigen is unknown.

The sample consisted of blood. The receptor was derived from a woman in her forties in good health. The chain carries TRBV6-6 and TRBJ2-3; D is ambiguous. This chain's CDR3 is CASSPVTVDAQYF. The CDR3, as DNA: TGTGCCAGCAGCCCCGTGACGGTTGATGCGCAGTATTTT.